This TCR beta chain stems from a study of T cells in Graves' hyperthyroidism and ophthalmopathy. The CDR3 is 14 residues long. In germline, CDR1 is MNHEY, CDR2 SVGEGT. The V segment lost 7 bases and the J segment 2 bases; nucleotides outside the gene matches: 5. This clonotype was counted at least ten times. Pregnant or lactating patients were excluded, as were those with uncontrolled infection or other autoimmune disease. Diagnoses were made from clinical symptoms, serum measures (thyroxine and TRAb), thyroid ultrasound and orbital computed tomography. The source material, RNA transcripts, was used to amplify TCR beta CDR3 regions. First-round RT-PCR with HTBI primers amplified the TCR CDR3 region. TCRdb reprocessed the multiplex PCR reads via MiXCR and lists one record per CDR3 protein. This repertoire shows around 690,000 distinct CDR3 sequences, roughly a sixth found once; its top ten account for roughly 15%.

Sequencing was performed on blood. The receptor comes from a man over 45 with Graves' hyperthyroidism. V and J are TRBV6-2 or TRBV6-3 and TRBJ2-7; 10 positions agree with TRBD2. The CDR3 protein is CASTGLAAAYEQYF. CDR3 nucleotides: TGTGCCAGCACCGGACTAGCGGCCGCCTACGAGCAGTACTTC.